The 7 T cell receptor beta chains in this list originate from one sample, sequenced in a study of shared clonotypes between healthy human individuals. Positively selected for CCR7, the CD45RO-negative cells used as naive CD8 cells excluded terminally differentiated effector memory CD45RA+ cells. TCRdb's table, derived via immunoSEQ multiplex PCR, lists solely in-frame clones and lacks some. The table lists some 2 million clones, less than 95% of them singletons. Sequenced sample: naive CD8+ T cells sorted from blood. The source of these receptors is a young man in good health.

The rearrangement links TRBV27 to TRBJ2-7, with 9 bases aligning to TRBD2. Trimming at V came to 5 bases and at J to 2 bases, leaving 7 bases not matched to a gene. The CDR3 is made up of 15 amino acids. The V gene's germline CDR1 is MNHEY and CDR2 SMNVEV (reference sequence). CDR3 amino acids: CASSPNSGGAYEQYF. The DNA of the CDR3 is TGTGCCAGCAGTCCGAATAGCGGGGGAGCCTACGAGCAGTACTTC.

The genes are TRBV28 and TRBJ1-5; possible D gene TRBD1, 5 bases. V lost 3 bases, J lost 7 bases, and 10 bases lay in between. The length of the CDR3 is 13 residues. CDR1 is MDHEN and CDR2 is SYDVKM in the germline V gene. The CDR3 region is CASSFRAGQPQHF. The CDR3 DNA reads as TGTGCCAGCAGTTTCAGGGCTGGACAGCCCCAGCATTTT.

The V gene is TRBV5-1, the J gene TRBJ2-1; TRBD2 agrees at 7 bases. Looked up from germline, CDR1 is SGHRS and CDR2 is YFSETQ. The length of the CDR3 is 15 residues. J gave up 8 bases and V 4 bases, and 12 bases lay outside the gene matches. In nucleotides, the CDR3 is TGCGCCAGCAGCGGCCGGGACTACATCGTCCATGAGCAGTTCTTC. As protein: CASSGRDYIVHEQFF.

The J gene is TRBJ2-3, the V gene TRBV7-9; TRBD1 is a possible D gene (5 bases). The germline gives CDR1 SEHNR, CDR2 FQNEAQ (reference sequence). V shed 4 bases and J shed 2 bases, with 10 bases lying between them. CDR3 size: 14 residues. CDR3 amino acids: CASSSTGATDTQYF. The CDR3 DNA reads TGTGCCAGCAGCTCCACTGGGGCCACAGATACGCAGTATTTT.

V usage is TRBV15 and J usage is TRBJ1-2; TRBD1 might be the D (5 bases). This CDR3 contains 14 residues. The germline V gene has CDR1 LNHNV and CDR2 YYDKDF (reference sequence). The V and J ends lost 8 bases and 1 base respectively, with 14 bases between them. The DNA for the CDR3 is TGTGCCACCGAAGGGAGGGGACTTAACTATGGCTACACCTTC. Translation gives CATEGRGLNYGYTF.

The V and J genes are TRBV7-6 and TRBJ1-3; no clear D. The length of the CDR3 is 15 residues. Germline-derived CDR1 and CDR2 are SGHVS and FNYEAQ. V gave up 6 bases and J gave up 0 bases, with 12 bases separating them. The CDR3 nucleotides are TGTGCCAGCAGTTCCCCCACAGACTCTGGAAACACCATATATTTT. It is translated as CASSSPTDSGNTIYF.

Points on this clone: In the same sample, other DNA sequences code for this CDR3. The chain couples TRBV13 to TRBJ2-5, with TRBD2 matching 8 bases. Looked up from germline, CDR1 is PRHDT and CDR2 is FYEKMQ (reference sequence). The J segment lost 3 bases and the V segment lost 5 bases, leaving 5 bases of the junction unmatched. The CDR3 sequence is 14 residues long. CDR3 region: CASSPGLAEETQYF. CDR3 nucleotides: TGTGCCAGCAGCCCCGGACTAGCAGAAGAGACCCAGTACTTC.